The entry below describes one T cell receptor beta chain. These data belong to a study of CD8+ T cells in alopecia areata. RNA, once extracted, was reverse transcribed into cDNA for use as the sequencing template. Measured with immunoSEQ multiplex PCR; TCRdb has only the in-frame clones, and not every one. The data show some 200,000 clones, about 61% seen once. The V segment lost 0 bases and the J segment 3 bases; nucleotides outside the gene matches: 3. CDR1 is SGHDT and CDR2 is YYEEEE in the germline V gene. The CDR3 is 15 residues long. The sequence came from a human donor in good health. The sequenced material came from CD8+ T cells sorted from blood. This chain joins TRBV5-6 and TRBJ2-5; 9 bases line up with TRBD2. As DNA, the CDR3 is TGTGCCAGCAGCTTGGCGACTAGCGGCAAAGAGACCCAGTACTTC. Its translation: CASSLATSGKETQYF.